Each of the 2 T cell receptor beta chains below was sequenced from the same sample in a study of cytomegalovirus exposure and HLA in healthy donors. PCR amplification relied on 60 Vbeta primers (plus 13 Jbeta primers). Only in-frame clones appear in the TCRdb table, and some are missing; sequencing was by immunoSEQ multiplex PCR. Among approximately 270,000 clones listed, about four fifths were seen once. The sample consisted of PBMCs. Receptors originate from a girl aged 2-10 years in good health and CMV-seronegative.

CDR3 residues: CASSVGPAGSYEQYF. The CDR3 DNA reads TGTGCCAGCAGCGTAGGCCCCGCTGGTTCCTACGAGCAGTACTTC. The rearrangement links TRBV9 to TRBJ2-5, with D unclear. The J call may be in error: the DNA end matches TRBJ2-7 better. Germline assignment: CDR1 SGDLS and CDR2 YYNGEE. The CDR3 loop spans 15 amino acids.

The J gene is TRBJ1-1, the V gene TRBV7-2; D remains unclear. The CDR3 covers 14 residues. CDR1 is SGHTA and CDR2 is FQGNSA in the germline V gene. With 5 bases removed from V and 3 bases from J, the gap between germline ends came to 13 bases. For the CDR3, the DNA is TGTGCCAGCAGCAGGAGAGGTGGCGACACTGAAGCTTTCTTT. This gives the protein CASSRRGGDTEAFF.